The 14 T cell receptor beta chains in this list originate from one sample, sequenced in a study of post-analysis software for immune sequencing data. Whole-study results and caveats: With TRBV5-6, TRBV5-1 and TRBV20-1 included, 4 or 5 TRBV segments were more frequent in patients than in controls.

These receptors are not linked to any known antigen. cDNA libraries of TCR beta carried unique molecular identifiers. TCRdb passed the PCR reads through MiXCR, listing each CDR3 protein once. The top ten clones hold around 11% of a sample with hundreds of thousands of distinct CDR3 sequences, approximately 59% of them seen once. Sequenced input: blood. These receptor sequences come from a girl aged 2-10 years with multiple sclerosis.

This clonotype showed up just a few times. CDR3: CASSYTAARTDTQYF. The DNA for the CDR3 is TGTGCCAGCAGTTACACCGCCGCCCGTACAGATACGCAGTATTTT. The V gene is TRBV6-5, the J gene TRBJ2-3; no reliable D call. The ends were cut back, 2 bases at V and 3 bases at J, with 12 bases in the middle. The CDR3 runs 15 residues. Looked up from germline, CDR1 is MNHEY and CDR2 is SVGAGI.

The CDR3 sequence: CSALTEAEKLFF. The CDR3, as DNA: TGCAGTGCCTTGACAGAGGCTGAAAAACTGTTTTTT. The chain has TRBV20-1 and TRBJ1-4, with D perhaps matching TRBD1 (5 bases). CDR1 is DFQATT, CDR2 SNEGSKA, per germline (reference sequence). V lost 6 bases and J lost 7, with 12 bases in between. The CDR3 covers 12 residues.

J is TRBJ2-5 and V is TRBV20-1; possibly TRBD2 for D (6 bases). The V gene's germline CDR1 is DFQATT and CDR2 SNEGSKA (reference sequence). Trimming took 3 bases from V and 7 from J, leaving 18 bases between them. The CDR3 totals 14 residues. This chain's CDR3 is CSASIVRGGGTQYF. The DNA for the CDR3 is TGCAGTGCTAGTATAGTGCGGGGAGGAGGGACCCAGTACTTC.

V usage is TRBV6-1 and J usage is TRBJ2-3; weak D call: TRBD1 (5 bases). Germline-derived CDR1 and CDR2 are MNHNS and SASEGT. The CDR3 has 18 residues. Trimming left V 6 bases short and J 2 bases short, with 24 bases between. Here the CDR3 reads CASSESRRQPGNTDTQYF. The CDR3, as DNA: TGTGCCAGCAGCGAATCTCGTCGACAGCCTGGAAACACAGATACGCAGTATTTT.

The rearrangement joins TRBV20-1 to TRBJ2-7, with D unresolved. Trimming took 7 bases from V and 4 from J, leaving 5 bases between them. The germline gives CDR1 DFQATT, CDR2 SNEGSKA (reference sequence). CDR3 length: 9 residues. As DNA, the CDR3 is TGCAGTGATTCATACGAGCAGTACTTC. It translates to CSDSYEQYF.

This rearrangement joins TRBV12-3 or TRBV12-4 to TRBJ1-6; 7 positions agree with TRBD1. The V gene end was trimmed by 6 bases and the J gene end by 10 bases; junction bases not matched to a gene: 6. CDR3 length equals 13 residues. CDR3 nucleotide sequence: TGTGCCAGCAGAACAGGGGTTCGGTCACCCCTCCACTTT. It codes for CASRTGVRSPLHF.

This clonotype was recorded a few times. J is TRBJ1-2 and V is TRBV7-2; no clear D. V gave up 0 bases and J gave up 1 base, with 9 bases separating them. CDR3 size: 15 residues. Germline V gene lookup returns CDR1 SGHTA and CDR2 FQGNSA. In DNA, the CDR3 is TGTGCCAGCAGCTTAGCGGACGGGAATAACTATGGCTACACCTTC. Residues: CASSLADGNNYGYTF.

The gene calls are TRBV3-1 and TRBJ2-5, with D hard to call. V shed 7 bases and J shed 2 bases, with 14 bases lying between them. Germline assignment: CDR1 LGHDT and CDR2 YNNKEL (reference sequence). The CDR3 extends over 14 amino acids. This chain's CDR3 is CASTPESPQETQYF. The CDR3 DNA reads as TGTGCCAGCACCCCGGAGAGCCCGCAAGAGACCCAGTACTTC.

The chain uses TRBV2 and TRBJ2-3, with 8 bases matching TRBD2. V lost 9 bases, J lost 5 bases, and 10 bases stayed unmatched. The V gene's germline CDR1 is SNHLY and CDR2 FYNNEI. This CDR3 region has 14 residues. The CDR3 DNA reads TGTGCCAGTAACTTACGGGGGGGCGGAGATACGCAGTATTTT. It codes for CASNLRGGGDTQYF.

This rearrangement joins TRBV10-3 to TRBJ2-5; TRBD2 aligns across 11 bases. The junction had 5 bases not matched to a gene; V was cut back by 0 bases and J by 2 bases. The CDR3 length is 17 residues. The V gene's germline CDR1 is ENHRY and CDR2 SYGVKD. The CDR3 nucleotides read TGTGCCATCAGTGAGTCTGTAGCGGGAGGGACTCAAGAGACCCAGTACTTC. This encodes CAISESVAGGTQETQYF.

V and J are TRBV20-1 and TRBJ1-5; no clear D gene. V was pared by 2 bases and J by 4 bases, with 9 bases between. CDR1 is DFQATT and CDR2 is SNEGSKA in the germline V gene (reference sequence). CDR3 length: 13 residues. CDR3 region: CSARRSRNQPQHF. CDR3 coding DNA: TGCAGTGCTAGAAGATCTCGGAATCAGCCCCAGCATTTT.

The chain joins TRBV5-1 to TRBJ2-3; the D gene is possibly TRBD2 (5 bases). The CDR3 is 16 residues long. The germline CDR1 and CDR2 sequences are SGHRS and YFSETQ. Trimming cost V 0 bases and J 1 base, with 12 bases left between them. The CDR3 bases are TGCGCCAGCAGCTTGGTAAGCCTAGCCGGCACAGATACGCAGTATTTT. Translating it yields CASSLVSLAGTDTQYF.

This chain links TRBV6-4 with TRBJ2-1; 9 bases agree with TRBD1. The V gene's germline CDR1 is MRHNA and CDR2 SNTAGT. The V gene end was trimmed by 4 bases and the J gene end by 7 bases; junction bases not matched to a gene: 8. This CDR3 is built from 15 residues. CDR3 bases: TGTGCCAGCAGTGCGTCCGGGACAGGGTTTAATGAGCAGTTCTTC. This gives the protein CASSASGTGFNEQFF.

The chain recombines TRBV11-2 with TRBJ2-1, with no clear D. The CDR3 contains 11 residues. Trimming removed 0 bases at V and 12 bases at J, with 6 bases between. From germline, CDR1 is SGHAT and CDR2 FQNNGV. The CDR3: CASSLEAGQFF. The CDR3 bases are TGTGCCAGCAGCTTAGAAGCTGGGCAGTTCTTC.